This T cell receptor (beta chain) was identified during a study of blood T cell repertoires in COVID-19. Study in general: Sites across the United States, Italy and Spain contributed samples from acute and convalescent COVID-19. T cells, B-cell-depleted T cells, or PBMCs provided the cDNA or gDNA that served as material.

Original handling: Amplification from reference gene primers served as the basis for estimated nucleated cell counts. Clones were read by immunoSEQ multiplex PCR, and TCRdb kept only the in-frame ones, dropping some. Clone size and the V and J calls come from that table; the DNA yielded D and trimming. The sample has 100,000 or so clones; 85% to 90% are singletons. Sequencing was carried out using peripheral blood. This receptor was taken from a man in his forties or fifties with acute or convalescent COVID-19.

CDR3 region: CAWSVPSQGNEKLFF. The CDR3 bases are TGTGCCTGGAGTGTACCGTCGCAGGGTAATGAAAAACTGTTTTTT. The chain carries TRBV30 and TRBJ1-4, with D perhaps matching TRBD1 (5 bases). The V gene lost 0 bases and the J gene lost 4 bases, with 12 bases spanning the gap. This CDR3 comprises 15 residues. Germline V lookup: CDR1 GTSNPN, CDR2 SVGIG (reference sequence).